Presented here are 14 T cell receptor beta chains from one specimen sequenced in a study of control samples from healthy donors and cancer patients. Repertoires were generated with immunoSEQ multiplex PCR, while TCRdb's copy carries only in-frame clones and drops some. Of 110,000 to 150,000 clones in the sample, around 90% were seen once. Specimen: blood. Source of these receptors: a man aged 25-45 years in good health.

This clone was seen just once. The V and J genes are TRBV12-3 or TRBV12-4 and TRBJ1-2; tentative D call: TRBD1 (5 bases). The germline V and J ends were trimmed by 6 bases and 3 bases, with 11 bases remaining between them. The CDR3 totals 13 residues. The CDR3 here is CASSGALHYGYTF. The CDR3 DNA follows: TGTGCCAGCAGCGGGGCTCTGCACTATGGCTACACCTTC.

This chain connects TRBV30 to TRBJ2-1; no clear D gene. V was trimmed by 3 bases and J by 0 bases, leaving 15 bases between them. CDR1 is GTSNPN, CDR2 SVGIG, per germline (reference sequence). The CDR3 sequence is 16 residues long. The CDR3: CAWRGWRTRSYNEQFF. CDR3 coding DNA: TGTGCCTGGAGAGGTTGGCGAACCCGCTCCTACAATGAGCAGTTCTTC.

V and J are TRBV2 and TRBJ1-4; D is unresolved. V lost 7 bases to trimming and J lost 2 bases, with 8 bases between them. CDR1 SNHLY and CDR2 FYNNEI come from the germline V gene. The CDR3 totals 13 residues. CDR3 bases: TGTGCCAGCACCTGGGAGACTAATGAAAAACTGTTTTTT. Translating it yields CASTWETNEKLFF.

CDR3 bases: TGTGCCAGCAGTGAACGACAGACGAACACTGAAGCTTTCTTT. Translated: CASSERQTNTEAFF. The rearrangement joins TRBV25-1 to TRBJ1-1, with D tentatively TRBD1 (5 bases). The CDR3 contains 14 residues. Germline V lookup: CDR1 MGHDK, CDR2 SYGVNS. V was shortened by 2 bases and J by 1 base, with 8 bases between the two germline ends.

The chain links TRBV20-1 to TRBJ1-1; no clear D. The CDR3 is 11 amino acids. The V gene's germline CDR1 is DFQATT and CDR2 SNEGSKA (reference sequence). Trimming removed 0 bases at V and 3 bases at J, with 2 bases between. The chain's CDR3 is CSARDDTEAFF. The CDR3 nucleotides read TGCAGTGCTAGAGACGACACTGAAGCTTTCTTT.

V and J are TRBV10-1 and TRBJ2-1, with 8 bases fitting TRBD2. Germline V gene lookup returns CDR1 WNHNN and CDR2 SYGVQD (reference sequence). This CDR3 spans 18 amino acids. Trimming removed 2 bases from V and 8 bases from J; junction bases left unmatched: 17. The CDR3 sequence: CASSEPILSGTRTYEQFF. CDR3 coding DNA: TGCGCCAGCAGTGAGCCCATTTTGAGTGGGACTAGGACTTATGAGCAGTTCTTC.

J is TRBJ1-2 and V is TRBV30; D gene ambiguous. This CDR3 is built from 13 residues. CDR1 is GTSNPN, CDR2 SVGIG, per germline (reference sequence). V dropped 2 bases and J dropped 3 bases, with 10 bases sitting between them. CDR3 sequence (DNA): TGTGCCTGGAGTATTGGGAGAGACTATGGCTACACCTTC. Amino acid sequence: CAWSIGRDYGYTF.

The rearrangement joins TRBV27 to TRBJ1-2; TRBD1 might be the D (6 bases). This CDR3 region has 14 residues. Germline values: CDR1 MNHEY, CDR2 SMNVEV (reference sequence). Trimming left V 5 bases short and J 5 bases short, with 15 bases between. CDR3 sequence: CASSPRGVVYGYTF. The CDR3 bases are TGTGCCAGCAGTCCCAGGGGAGTTGTTTATGGCTACACCTTC.

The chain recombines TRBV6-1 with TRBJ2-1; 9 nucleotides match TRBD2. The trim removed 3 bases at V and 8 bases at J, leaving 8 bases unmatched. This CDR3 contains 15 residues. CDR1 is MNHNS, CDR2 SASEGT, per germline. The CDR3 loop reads CASSEAGGPGYEQFF. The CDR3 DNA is TGTGCCAGCAGTGAGGCGGGAGGGCCGGGCTATGAGCAGTTCTTC.

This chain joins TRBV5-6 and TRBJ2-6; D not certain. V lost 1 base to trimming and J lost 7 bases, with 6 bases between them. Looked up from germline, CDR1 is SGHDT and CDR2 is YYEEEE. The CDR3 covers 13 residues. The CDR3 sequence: CASSLRVANVLTF. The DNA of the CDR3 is TGTGCCAGCAGCTTGCGGGTAGCCAACGTCCTGACTTTC. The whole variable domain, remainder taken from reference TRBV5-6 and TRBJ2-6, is DAGVTQSPTHLIKTRGQQVTLRCSPKSGHDTVSWYQQALGQGPQFIFQYYEEEERQRGNFPDRFSGHQFPNYSSELNVNALLLGDSALYLCASSLRVANVLTFGAGSRLTVL.

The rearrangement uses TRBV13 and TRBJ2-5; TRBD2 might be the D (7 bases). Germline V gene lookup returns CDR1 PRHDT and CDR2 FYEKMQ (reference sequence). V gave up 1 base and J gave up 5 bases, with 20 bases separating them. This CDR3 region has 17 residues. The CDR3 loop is CASSLAGGRFSMETQYF. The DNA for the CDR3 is TGTGCCAGCAGCTTAGCGGGGGGCAGGTTTTCCATGGAGACCCAGTACTTC.

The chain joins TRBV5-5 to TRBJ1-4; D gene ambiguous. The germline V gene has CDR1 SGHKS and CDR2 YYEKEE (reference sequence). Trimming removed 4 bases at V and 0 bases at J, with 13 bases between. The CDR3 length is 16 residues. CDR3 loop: CASSPQPMATNEKLFF. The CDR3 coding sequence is TGTGCCAGCAGCCCACAGCCCATGGCAACTAATGAAAAACTGTTTTTT.

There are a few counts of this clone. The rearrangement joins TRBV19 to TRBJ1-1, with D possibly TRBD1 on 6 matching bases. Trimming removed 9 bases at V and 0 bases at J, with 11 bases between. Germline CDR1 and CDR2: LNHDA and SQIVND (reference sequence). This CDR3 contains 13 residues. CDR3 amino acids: CASLDSMNTEAFF. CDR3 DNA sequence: TGTGCCAGCCTGGACAGCATGAACACTGAAGCTTTCTTT.

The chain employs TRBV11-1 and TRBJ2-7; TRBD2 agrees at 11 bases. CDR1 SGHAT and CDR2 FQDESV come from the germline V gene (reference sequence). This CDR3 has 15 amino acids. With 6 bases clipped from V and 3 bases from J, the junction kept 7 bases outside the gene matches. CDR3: CASSSSGTSGYEQYF. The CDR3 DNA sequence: TGTGCCAGCAGTTCCTCGGGGACTAGCGGCTACGAGCAGTACTTC.